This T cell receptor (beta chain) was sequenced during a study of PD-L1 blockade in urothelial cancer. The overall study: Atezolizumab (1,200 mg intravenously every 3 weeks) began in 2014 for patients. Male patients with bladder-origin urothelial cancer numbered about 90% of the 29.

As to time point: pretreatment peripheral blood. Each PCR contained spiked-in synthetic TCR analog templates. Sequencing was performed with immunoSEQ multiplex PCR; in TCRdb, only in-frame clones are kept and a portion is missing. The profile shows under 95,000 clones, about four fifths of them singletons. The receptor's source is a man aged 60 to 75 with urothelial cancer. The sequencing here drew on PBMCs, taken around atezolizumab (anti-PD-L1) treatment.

The CDR3 DNA reads as TGTGCCAGTAGCCCTCTAGCGGGAGGGCCCTATGAGCAGTTCTTC. It yields the protein CASSPLAGGPYEQFF. This chain joins TRBV19 and TRBJ2-1, with TRBD2 matching over 12 bases. The CDR3 consists of 15 residues. The germline V gene encodes CDR1 LNHDA and CDR2 SQIVND (reference sequence). J lost 8 bases, V lost 6 bases, and 8 bases had no gene match.